This T cell receptor (beta chain) derives from a study of T cell responses to AZD1222 COVID-19 vaccine. Whole-study results and caveats: Only 5 or 6 people who got AZD1222 tested seropositive at baseline.

Sequencing used immunoSEQ multiplex PCR; TCRdb keeps in-frame clones, though not all of them. The table lists around 140,000 clones, around nine tenths of them singletons, with 1.5% to 2% in the top ten. With respect to this clone: Its antigen remains unidentified.

Germline lookup yields CDR1 MNHEY and CDR2 SMNVEV (reference sequence). The ends lost 6 bases at V and 8 bases at J; junction bases unmatched: 8. The CDR3 runs to 13 residues. Sample: peripheral blood, taken on day 0 of AZD1222 vaccination. This clonotype originated in an adult in good health. The chain is built from TRBV27 and TRBJ1-2; 8 bases are shared with TRBD1. The CDR3, as DNA: TGTGCCAGCAGCCAGGGGGCCGGTCAGGGCTACACCTTC. Translated, it gives CASSQGAGQGYTF.